This TCR beta chain is drawn from a study of blood T cell repertoires in COVID-19. Study-wide context: PBMCs, B-cell-depleted T cells, or T cells provided the cDNA or gDNA that made up the material.

The study counted Cohort 3 donors as recovered given two negative PCRs, clearance, or symptom resolution. The authors' processing: Reference gene primers were amplified, and this amplification served to estimate nucleated cell counts. TCRdb's copy holds only in-frame clones and misses some; the assay was immunoSEQ multiplex PCR. V and J calls and clone size are as listed in that table; D and trimming were resolved from the DNA. The sample holds about 370,000 clones, 85% to 90% seen once. The germline gives CDR1 LNHNV, CDR2 YYDKDF (reference sequence). The CDR3 loop spans 16 amino acids. Trimming shortened V by 4 bases and J by 0 bases, and 13 bases separated the two germline ends.

This receptor was taken from a man between 18 and 35 years old who had recovered from COVID-19. Material for sequencing was PBMCs or T cells enriched from blood (not recorded which). V usage is TRBV15 and J usage is TRBJ2-1; the D is unclear. In nucleotides, the CDR3 is TGTGCCACCAGCAAAATACCCCGGAGCTCCTACAATGAGCAGTTCTTC. Translation: CATSKIPRSSYNEQFF.